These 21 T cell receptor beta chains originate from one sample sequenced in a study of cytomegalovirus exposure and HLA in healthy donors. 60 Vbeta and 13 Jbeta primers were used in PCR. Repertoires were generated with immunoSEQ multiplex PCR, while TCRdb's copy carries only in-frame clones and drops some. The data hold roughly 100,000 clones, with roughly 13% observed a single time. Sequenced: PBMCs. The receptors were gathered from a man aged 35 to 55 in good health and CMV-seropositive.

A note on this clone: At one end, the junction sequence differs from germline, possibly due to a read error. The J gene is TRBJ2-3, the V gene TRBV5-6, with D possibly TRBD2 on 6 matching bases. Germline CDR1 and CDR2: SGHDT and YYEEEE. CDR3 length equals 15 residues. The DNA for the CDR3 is TGTGCCAGCAGTTTGGGGGACTTTCACACAGATACGCAGTATTTT. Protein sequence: CASSLGDFHTDTQYF.

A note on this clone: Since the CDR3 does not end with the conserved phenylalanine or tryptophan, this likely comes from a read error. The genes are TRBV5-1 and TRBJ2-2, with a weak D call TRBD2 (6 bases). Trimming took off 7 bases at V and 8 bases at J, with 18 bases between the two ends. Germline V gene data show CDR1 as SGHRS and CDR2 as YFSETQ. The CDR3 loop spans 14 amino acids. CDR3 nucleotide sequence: TGCGCCAGCCGCCCGGGGGATTCCACAGGGGAGCTGTTTTTG. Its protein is CASRPGDSTGELFL.

The CDR3 protein is CAISEVQGSGRPPDTQYF. CDR3 DNA sequence: TGTGCCATCAGTGAGGTACAGGGCAGCGGGAGGCCCCCAGATACGCAGTATTTT. The rearrangement links TRBV10-3 to TRBJ2-3; TRBD2 agrees at 9 bases. CDR3 size: 18 residues. Germline CDR1 is ENHRY and CDR2 is SYGVKD. With V trimmed by 2 bases and J by 4 bases, 13 bases remained unmatched.

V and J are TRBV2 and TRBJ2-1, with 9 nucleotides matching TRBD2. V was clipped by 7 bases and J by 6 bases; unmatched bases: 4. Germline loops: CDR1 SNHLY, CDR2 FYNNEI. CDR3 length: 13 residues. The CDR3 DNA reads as TGTGCCAGCATCCCTAGCGGGATCAATGAGCAGTTCTTC. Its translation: CASIPSGINEQFF.

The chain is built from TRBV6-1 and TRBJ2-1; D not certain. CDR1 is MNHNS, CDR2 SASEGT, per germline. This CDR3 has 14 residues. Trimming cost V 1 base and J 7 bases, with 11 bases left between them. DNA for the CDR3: TGTGCCAGCAGTGAAGTGTCGAGGATAAATGAGCAGTTCTTC. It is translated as CASSEVSRINEQFF.

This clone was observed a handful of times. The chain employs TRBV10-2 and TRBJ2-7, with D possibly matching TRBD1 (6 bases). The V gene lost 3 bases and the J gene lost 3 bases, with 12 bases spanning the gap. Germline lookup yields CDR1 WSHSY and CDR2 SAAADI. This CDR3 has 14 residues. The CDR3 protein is CASSEQGGIYEQYF. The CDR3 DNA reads TGCGCCAGCAGTGAACAGGGTGGGATCTACGAGCAGTACTTC.

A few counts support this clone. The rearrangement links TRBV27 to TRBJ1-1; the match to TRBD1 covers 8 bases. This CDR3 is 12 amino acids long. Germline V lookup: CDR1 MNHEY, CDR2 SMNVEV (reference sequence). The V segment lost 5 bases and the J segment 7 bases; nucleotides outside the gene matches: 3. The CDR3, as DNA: TGTGCCAGCAGTACAGGGGGTGGTGAAGCTTTCTTT. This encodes CASSTGGGEAFF.

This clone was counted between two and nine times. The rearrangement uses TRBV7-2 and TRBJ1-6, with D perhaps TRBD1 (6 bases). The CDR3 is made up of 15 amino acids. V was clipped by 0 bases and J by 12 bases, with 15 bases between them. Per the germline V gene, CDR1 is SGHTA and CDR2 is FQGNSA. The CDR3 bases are TGTGCCAGCAGCTTAGCCTCAGGGGTCTACTTACCCCTCCACTTT. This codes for CASSLASGVYLPLHF.

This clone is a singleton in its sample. The CDR3 is CASSQVSGAGELFF. As DNA, the CDR3 is TGTGCCAGCAGCCAAGTCTCCGGGGCCGGGGAGCTGTTTTTT. This chain connects TRBV14 to TRBJ2-2; TRBD2 might be the D (5 bases). The V gene lost 1 base and the J gene lost 6 bases, with 9 bases spanning the gap. CDR3 length: 14 residues. The germline gives CDR1 SGHDN, CDR2 FVKESK.

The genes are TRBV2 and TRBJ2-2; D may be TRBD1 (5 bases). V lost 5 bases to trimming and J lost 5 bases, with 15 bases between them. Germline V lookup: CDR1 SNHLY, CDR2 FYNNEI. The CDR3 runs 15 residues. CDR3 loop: CASSIFRQGTGELFF. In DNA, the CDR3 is TGTGCCAGCAGTATCTTTAGGCAGGGAACCGGGGAGCTGTTTTTT.

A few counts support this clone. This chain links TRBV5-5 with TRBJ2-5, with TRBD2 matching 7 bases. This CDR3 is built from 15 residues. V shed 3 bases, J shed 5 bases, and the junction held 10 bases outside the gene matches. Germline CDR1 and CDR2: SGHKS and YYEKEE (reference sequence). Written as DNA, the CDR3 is TGTGCCAGCAGCTCGGGAGGACTGACTTGGGAGACCCAGTACTTC. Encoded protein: CASSSGGLTWETQYF. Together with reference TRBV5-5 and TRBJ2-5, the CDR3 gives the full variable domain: DAGVTQSPTHLIKTRGQQVTLRCSPISGHKSVSWYQQVLGQGPQFIFQYYEKEERGRGNFPDRFSARQFPNYSSELNVNALLLGDSALYLCASSSGGLTWETQYFGPGTRLLVL.

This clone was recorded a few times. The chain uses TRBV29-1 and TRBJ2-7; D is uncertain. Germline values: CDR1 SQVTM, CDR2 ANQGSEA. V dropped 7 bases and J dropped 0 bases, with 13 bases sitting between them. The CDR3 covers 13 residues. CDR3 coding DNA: TGCAGCGCCCGCGGCGATAGCTCCTACGAGCAGTACTTC. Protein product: CSARGDSSYEQYF.

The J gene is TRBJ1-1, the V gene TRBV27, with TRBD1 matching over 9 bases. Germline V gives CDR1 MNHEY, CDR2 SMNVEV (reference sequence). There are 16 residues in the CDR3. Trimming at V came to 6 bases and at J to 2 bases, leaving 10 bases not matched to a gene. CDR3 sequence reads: CASSTGQGKRNTEAFF. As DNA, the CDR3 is TGTGCCAGCAGCACGGGACAGGGTAAACGAAACACTGAAGCTTTCTTT.

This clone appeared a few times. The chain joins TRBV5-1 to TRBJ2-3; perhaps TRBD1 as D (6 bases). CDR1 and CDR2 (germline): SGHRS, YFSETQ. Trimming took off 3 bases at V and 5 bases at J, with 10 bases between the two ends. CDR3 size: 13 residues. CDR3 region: CASSSTTGDTQYF. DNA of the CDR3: TGCGCCAGCAGCTCAACGACAGGAGATACGCAGTATTTT.

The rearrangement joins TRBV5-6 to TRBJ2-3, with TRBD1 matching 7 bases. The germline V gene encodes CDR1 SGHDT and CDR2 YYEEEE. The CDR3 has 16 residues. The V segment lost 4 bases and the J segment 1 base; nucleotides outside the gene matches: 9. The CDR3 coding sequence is TGTGCCAGCAGCCCACAGACAGGGTACCGCACAGATACGCAGTATTTT. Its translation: CASSPQTGYRTDTQYF.

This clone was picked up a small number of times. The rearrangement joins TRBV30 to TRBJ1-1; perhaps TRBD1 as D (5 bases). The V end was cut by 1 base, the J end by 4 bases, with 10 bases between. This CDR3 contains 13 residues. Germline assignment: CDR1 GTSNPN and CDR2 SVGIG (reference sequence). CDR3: CAWSEGVGTEAFF. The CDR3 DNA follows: TGTGCCTGGAGTGAAGGGGTTGGCACTGAAGCTTTCTTT.

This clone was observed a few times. DNA for the CDR3: TGTGCCAGCAGCTTGACAGGGGGCCCCACAGATACGCAGTATTTT. Translated: CASSLTGGPTDTQYF. The chain has TRBV5-6 and TRBJ2-3; 9 nucleotides align to TRBD1. The CDR3 extends over 15 amino acids. V was clipped by 1 base and J by 2 bases; unmatched bases: 2. Germline CDR1 SGHDT, CDR2 YYEEEE.

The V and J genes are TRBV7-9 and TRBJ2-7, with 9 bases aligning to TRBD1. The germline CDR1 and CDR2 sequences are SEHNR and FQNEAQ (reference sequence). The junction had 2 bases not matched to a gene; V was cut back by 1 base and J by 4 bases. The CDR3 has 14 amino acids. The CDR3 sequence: CASSLVGTGYEQYF. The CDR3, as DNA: TGTGCCAGCAGCTTAGTGGGGACAGGGTACGAGCAGTACTTC.

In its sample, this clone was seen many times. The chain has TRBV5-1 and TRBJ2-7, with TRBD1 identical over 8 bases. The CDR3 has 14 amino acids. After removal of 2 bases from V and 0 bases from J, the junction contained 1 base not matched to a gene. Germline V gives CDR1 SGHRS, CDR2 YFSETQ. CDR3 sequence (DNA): TGCGCCAGCAGCTTCAGGGGGCGCTCCTACGAGCAGTACTTC. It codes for CASSFRGRSYEQYF.

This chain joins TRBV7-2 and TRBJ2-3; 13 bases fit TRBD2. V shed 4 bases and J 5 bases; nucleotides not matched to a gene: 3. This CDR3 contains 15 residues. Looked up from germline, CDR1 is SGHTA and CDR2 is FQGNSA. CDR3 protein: CASSSGTSGVDTQYF. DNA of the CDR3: TGTGCCAGCAGCTCCGGGACTAGCGGGGTAGATACGCAGTATTTT.

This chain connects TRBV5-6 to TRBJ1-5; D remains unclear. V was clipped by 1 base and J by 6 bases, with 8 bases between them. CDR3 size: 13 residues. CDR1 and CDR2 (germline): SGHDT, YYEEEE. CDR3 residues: CASSLTGVQPQHF. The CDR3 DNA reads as TGTGCCAGCAGCTTGACCGGGGTTCAGCCCCAGCATTTT.